The clone carrying this T cell receptor (beta chain) was seen a handful of times. These data come from a study of technical replicates of blood from a handful of donors. Germline V CDR1 and CDR2: KGHSH, LQKENI. The CDR3 is 14 amino acids. V lost 6 bases and J lost 6, with 17 bases in between. TCRdb keeps only in-frame clones here, not all; method: immunoSEQ multiplex PCR. This sample yields 55,000 to 75,000 clones, of which less than 95% are seen a single time; 2.5% to 3.5% belongs to the top ten. The sequence was obtained from a human donor in good health. Some clones in this sample may be carry-over from other donors' samples. The specimen was PBMCs. The chain has TRBV18 and TRBJ1-1, with a possible D match to TRBD1 (6 bases). Here the CDR3 DNA reads TGTGCCAGCTCCCTTGACAGGTCAGGGGCTGAAGCTTTCTTT. It is translated as CASSLDRSGAEAFF.